These T cell receptor beta chains were read from a single sample in a study of blood T cell repertoires in COVID-19. Repertoires were generated with immunoSEQ multiplex PCR, while TCRdb's copy carries only in-frame clones and drops some. This sample has around 370,000 clones; approximately 87% occur once, and the top ten carry roughly 6.3%. Sequenced sample: peripheral blood. Receptor source: a woman between 45 and 65 years old with COVID-19, enrolled during active disease. Both conserved end residues are part of each CDR3. D genes are given only for firm matches. Clone size appears in some rows only: once, few, many, or a class for an expanded clone.

TRBV5-4	NA	NA	14	TRBJ1-3	TGTGCCAGCAGCTTGGCCTACTCTGGAAACACCATATATTTT	CASSLAYSGNTIYF
TRBV2	once	NA	13	TRBJ1-2	TGTGCCAGCAGAGGAAATCAGGGTAATGGCTACACCTTC	CASRGNQGNGYTF
TRBV5-5	many	TRBD2	19	TRBJ2-7	TGTGCCAGCAGCTTGGTGGGTAGCGGTAGCGGGAGCAAAATTAACGAGCAGTACTTC	CASSLVGSGSGSKINEQYF
TRBV6-5	NA	TRBD2	13	TRBJ2-7	TGTGCCAGCCGGCAAGCGGGAGGTTTAGAGCAGTACTTC	CASRQAGGLEQYF
TRBV18	NA	NA	13	TRBJ2-1	TGTGCCAGCTCACAAGACACCTACAATGAGCAGTTCTTC	CASSQDTYNEQFF
TRBV5-4	NA	NA	14	TRBJ2-5	TGTGCCAGCAGCTTCAGGGGGGCAGGAGAGACCCAGTACTTC	CASSFRGAGETQYF
TRBV5-8	once	NA	17	TRBJ2-5	TGTGCCAGCAGCAGACGGGGGGGGACAGGGCACCAAGAGACCCAGTACTTC	CASSRRGGTGHQETQYF
TRBV6-1	NA	TRBD1	17	TRBJ1-5	TGTGCCAGCAGTGAGATAACAAGGACAGGGACCAATCAGCCCCAGCATTTT	CASSEITRTGTNQPQHF
TRBV24-1	NA	TRBD1	16	TRBJ2-2	TGTGCCACCAGTGATCCCGGGACAGGGGACACCGGGGAGCTGTTTTTT	CATSDPGTGDTGELFF
TRBV30	NA	NA	13	TRBJ2-7	TGTGCCTGGAGGCAACCCAACACCTACGAGCAGTACTTC	CAWRQPNTYEQYF
TRBV5-8	NA	NA	18	TRBJ2-7	TGTGCCAGCAGCTTGGGGACCGGGACCAGGGGTCCCTTTCTGGAGCAGTACTTC	CASSLGTGTRGPFLEQYF
TRBV14	NA	NA	14	TRBJ1-2	TGTGCCAGCAGCCATCTGGGGGCCGACTATGGCTACACCTTC	CASSHLGADYGYTF
TRBV19	NA	NA	13	TRBJ2-7	TGTGCCCTCTTCCGGGACGGGGGCTACGAGCAGTACTTC	CALFRDGGYEQYF
TRBV15	NA	NA	16	TRBJ2-3	TGTGCCACCAGCAGAGATGGTGGCAGGTTAACAGATACGCAGTATTTT	CATSRDGGRLTDTQYF
TRBV6-1	once	NA	15	TRBJ2-1	TGTGCCAGCAGTGAAGAAGGGGTCACCTACAATGAGCAGTTCTTC	CASSEEGVTYNEQFF
TRBV19	NA	NA	15	TRBJ1-5	TGTGCCAGTAGTATTGCACATTATAGCAATCAGCCCCAGCATTTT	CASSIAHYSNQPQHF
TRBV7-2	few	NA	12	TRBJ2-5	TGTGCCAGCAGCTTAGTGCGGGAGACCCAGTACTTC	CASSLVRETQYF
TRBV2	NA	TRBD2	15	TRBJ2-1	TGTGCCAGCTGCCGGGGGCGGGAGGCGTACAATGAGCAGTTCTTC	CASCRGREAYNEQFF
TRBV4-2	once	TRBD2	14	TRBJ2-7	TGTGCCAGCAGCGTACTAGCGGGAGACTACGAGCAGTACTTC	CASSVLAGDYEQYF
TRBV11-3	NA	NA	12	TRBJ2-7	TGTGCCAGCAGCTTAGTATCAGTCGAGCAGTACTTC	CASSLVSVEQYF
TRBV6-5	NA	TRBD1	14	TRBJ1-4	TGTGCCAGCAGCAGCACAGGGGTCAATGAAAAACTGTTTTTT	CASSSTGVNEKLFF
TRBV19	NA	TRBD1	15	TRBJ1-2	TGTGCCAGTAGGGCCGACAGGGGGCAATTCAATGGCTACACCTTC	CASRADRGQFNGYTF
TRBV7-2	NA	TRBD2	16	TRBJ2-1	TGTGCCAGCAGTCCACTAGCGGGAGGGTCCTACAATGAGCAGTTCTTC	CASSPLAGGSYNEQFF
TRBV27	NA	TRBD1	12	TRBJ2-7	TGTGCCAGCAGTTTAGACAGGGGCGAGCAGTACTTC	CASSLDRGEQYF